The rows below give T cell receptor beta chains drawn from one sample of a study of blood T cell repertoires in COVID-19. Clones were read by immunoSEQ multiplex PCR, and TCRdb kept only the in-frame ones, dropping some. The data contain about 56,000 clones, approximately 88% of them singletons. What was sequenced was peripheral blood. All receptors come from a human donor in a cohort sampled during active COVID-19. CDR3s leave out the opening cysteine and the closing phenylalanine or tryptophan.

TRBV28,TRBJ1-1,ASRTVGSEAF
TRBV28,TRBJ2-7,ASSSIQGPYEQY
TRBV29-1,TRBJ2-3,SVGSLAGAREDTQY
TRBV7-9,TRBJ1-4,ASSLDRLNEKLF
TRBV5-1,TRBJ2-7,ASSLAQTGAYEQY
TRBV7-2,TRBJ2-5,ASTLGTGSKTQY
TRBV5-1,TRBJ2-7,ASHEVQGEQY
TRBV19,TRBJ2-3,ASSPPGVGTDTQY
TRBV6-7,TRBJ2-1,ASSLGETSWGSSSYNEQF
TRBV7-9,TRBJ2-5,ASRHAGSFSGKETQY
TRBV7-3,TRBJ2-3,ASSLSPAGARTDTQY
TRBV11-2,TRBJ1-4,ASSLRGGDHEKLF
TRBV7-2,TRBJ1-3,ASSRVGDSGNTIY
TRBV27,TRBJ1-1,ASTRGASGNTEAF
TRBV5-5,TRBJ2-5,ASSFGDRKETQY
TRBV30,TRBJ2-5,AWSKRLAGPQETQY
TRBV19,TRBJ2-1,ASSRSGGVNEQF
TRBV6-6,TRBJ2-7,ASSYRQGAGEQY
TRBV30,TRBJ1-2,AWYSYGYT
TRBV5-5,TRBJ1-4,ASSWRANEKLF
TRBV18,TRBJ2-2,ASSPPYGGANTGELF
TRBV5-1,TRBJ1-2,ASRQGMVGGYT
TRBV11-3,TRBJ1-1,ASSLDYRGRARGAF
TRBV9,TRBJ2-7,ASSPGELASYEQY
TRBV27,TRBJ1-6,ASSLDWGGSYNSPLH
TRBV5-4,TRBJ2-5,ASIKQGGETQY
TRBV27,TRBJ1-4,ASSSPSEKLF
TRBV9,TRBJ2-1,ASSSSGDSYNEQF
TRBV2,TRBJ1-2,ASRREDYGYT
TRBV6-6,TRBJ1-1,ASRGDRLMNTEAF
TRBV12-3/TRBV12-4,TRBJ2-7,ASSFGWEQY
TRBV7-6,TRBJ2-7,ASSSLAGRFYEQY
TRBV5-6,TRBJ2-2,ASSFPGQGGGELF
TRBV12-3/TRBV12-4,TRBJ2-2,ASRTNTGELF
TRBV6-5,TRBJ2-4,ASSSGQVLAKNIQY
TRBV6-5,TRBJ1-4,ASSYSGQGWEKLF
TRBV6-5,TRBJ1-1,ASSPGQIRGTEAF
TRBV11-3,TRBJ1-5,ASSSRTELNQPQH
TRBV7-2,TRBJ2-7,ASSFRENYEQY
TRBV9,TRBJ2-3,ASSPRTVPTDTQY
TRBV5-4,TRBJ2-7,ASSLDLSYEQY
TRBV6-5,TRBJ1-1,ASSYFIGGQGSEAF
TRBV9,TRBJ1-1,ASSVGGNGYAF
TRBV6-2/TRBV6-3,TRBJ2-3,ASSPGVTDTQY
TRBV6-2/TRBV6-3,TRBJ1-4,ASSSRGRGEKLF
TRBV7-2,TRBJ2-5,ASSPQTGWRETQY
TRBV2,TRBJ2-7,ASSAERGGPEQY
TRBV12-3/TRBV12-4,TRBJ1-1,ASSFGRNKAF
TRBV9,TRBJ1-2,ASTPPTGIGYGYT
TRBV5-1,TRBJ2-1,ASSLVPSGGLLYNEQF
TRBV11-2,TRBJ2-3,ASSPGLGTDTQY